The 9 T cell receptor beta chains below all came from one sample that was sequenced in a study of blood T cells in healthy people across ages. A second PCR, run for about 7 to 11 cycles, used a sample-barcoded 5' primer plus a J-beta primer mix. MiXCR, applied by TCRdb to the 5' RACE reads, yields one record per CDR3 protein. This sample has 800,000 to 1,300,000 distinct CDR3 sequences, with approximately 25% found just once. The same data also contributed to another study, on T cells of mothers and their children.

The sample was blood. These receptors were collected from a girl aged 2-10 years in good health.

The table lists this clonotype with a few counts. This rearrangement joins TRBV15 to TRBJ2-1; D is undetermined. Germline assignment: CDR1 LNHNV and CDR2 YYDKDF (reference sequence). CDR3 length: 13 residues. Deletions cut 3 bases from V and 9 bases from J, with 12 bases between. As DNA, the CDR3 is TGTGCCACCAGCAGCAGAAAATTGGTTGAGCAGTTCTTC. It yields the protein CATSSRKLVEQFF.

V usage is TRBV4-1 and J usage is TRBJ2-5; D may be TRBD1 or TRBD2 (5 bases each). Trimming removed 4 bases at V and 4 bases at J, with 16 bases between. Germline assignment: CDR1 MGHRA and CDR2 YSYEKL. The CDR3 spans 15 residues. The CDR3 DNA follows: TGCGCCAGCAGCCTTGGTCCTAGAGGGGCAGAGACCCAGTACTTC. Protein product: CASSLGPRGAETQYF.

This clonotype was found a few times. The chain joins TRBV9 to TRBJ2-1, with 9 positions matching TRBD2. CDR3 length equals 18 residues. V gave up 0 bases and J gave up 7 bases; unmatched junction bases: 14. Germline CDR1 SGDLS, CDR2 YYNGEE. CDR3 in amino acids: CASSVGLTGGGAINEQFF. DNA for the CDR3: TGTGCCAGCAGCGTAGGACTGACTGGCGGGGGGGCCATAAATGAGCAGTTCTTC.

The chain has TRBV7-2 and TRBJ2-3; 11 nucleotides align to TRBD2. The CDR3 sequence is 14 residues long. The germline gives CDR1 SGHTA, CDR2 FQGNSA. The V segment lost 5 bases and the J segment 5 bases; nucleotides outside the gene matches: 3. The CDR3 is CASSHSGGVDTQYF. DNA of the CDR3: TGTGCCAGCAGCCATAGCGGGGGGGTAGATACGCAGTATTTT.

This chain uses TRBV5-1 with TRBJ1-2, with unresolved D. This CDR3 is built from 13 residues. V shed 4 bases and J shed 5 bases, with 12 bases lying between them. Germline CDR1 and CDR2: SGHRS and YFSETQ. CDR3: CASSPTEDYGYTF. The CDR3 DNA sequence: TGCGCCAGCAGCCCCACGGAGGATTATGGCTACACCTTC.

The V call is TRBV20-1, the J call TRBJ2-2, with a tentative D call TRBD2 (6 bases). From germline, CDR1 is DFQATT and CDR2 SNEGSKA (reference sequence). Trimming shortened V by 0 bases and J by 1 base, and 12 bases separated the two germline ends. The CDR3 sequence is 16 residues long. The CDR3 loop reads CSAREIAELNTGELFF. The CDR3, as DNA: TGCAGTGCTAGAGAGATAGCGGAATTGAACACCGGGGAGCTGTTTTTT.

Here the CDR3 DNA reads TGTGCCAGCAGCCAAGGGGGAAAAAACATTCAGTACTTC. Residues: CASSQGGKNIQYF. This sequence joins TRBV4-2 and TRBJ2-4; no reliable D call. V was cut by 1 base and J by 4 bases, with 5 bases left in between. The germline V gene has CDR1 LGHNA and CDR2 YNFKEQ. The CDR3 is 13 residues long.

V gene TRBV7-2 combines with J gene TRBJ2-1, with no clear D. The DNA end lines up better with TRBJ2-5; the J call may be wrong. This CDR3 has 14 amino acids. The germline CDR1 and CDR2 sequences are SGHTA and FQGNSA. Here the CDR3 reads CASSFPFGGETQYF. CDR3 DNA: TGTGCCAGCAGCTTCCCATTCGGTGGGGAGACCCAGTACTTC.

This chain links TRBV7-2 with TRBJ1-2; 12 bases are shared with TRBD1. J gave up 4 bases and V 1 base, and 10 bases lay outside the gene matches. Germline CDR1 reads SGHTA; CDR2 reads FQGNSA. The CDR3 extends over 18 amino acids. CDR3 in DNA: TGTGCCAGCAGCTTAGTAGGCGGGACAGGGGGCTTGATCTATGGCTACACCTTC. This codes for CASSLVGGTGGLIYGYTF.